A selection of T cell receptor beta chains follows, all from one sample in a study of blood T cell repertoires in COVID-19. Sequenced by immunoSEQ multiplex PCR; TCRdb stores in-frame clones only, minus some. Among 30,000 to 45,000 clones listed, around 85% were seen once. Sequencing was performed on peripheral blood. The source is a human donor in a cohort sampled during active COVID-19. The conserved cysteine and the conserved F or W are not part of the CDR3 here.

CDR3 protein: ASRGRGLGEQY
V gene: TRBV6-6
J gene: TRBJ2-7

CDR3 protein: ASSLGRAYEKLF
V gene: TRBV7-2
J gene: TRBJ1-4

CDR3 protein: ASSPGQGASGYT
V gene: TRBV9
J gene: TRBJ1-2

CDR3 protein: ASSYSGSDTQY
V gene: TRBV6-5
J gene: TRBJ2-3

CDR3 protein: SASGGQGDWYQPQH
V gene: TRBV20-1
J gene: TRBJ1-5

CDR3 protein: ASSVGSNSYEQY
V gene: TRBV9
J gene: TRBJ2-7

CDR3 protein: ASSRAGQTDTQY
V gene: TRBV4-3
J gene: TRBJ2-3

CDR3 protein: ASSLEGGKETQY
V gene: TRBV7-2
J gene: TRBJ2-5

CDR3 protein: ASSPQGRANSPLH
V gene: TRBV5-4
J gene: TRBJ1-6

CDR3 protein: ASSQEPRTANQPQH
V gene: TRBV4-2
J gene: TRBJ1-5

CDR3 protein: ASSFQRGASYEQY
V gene: TRBV7-2
J gene: TRBJ2-7

CDR3 protein: TSSQDWGTQDEQF
V gene: TRBV1
J gene: TRBJ2-1

CDR3 protein: AWSSEGELF
V gene: TRBV30
J gene: TRBJ1-4

CDR3 protein: ASSPWDLQETQY
V gene: TRBV5-6
J gene: TRBJ2-5

CDR3 protein: SASRENTIY
V gene: TRBV20-1
J gene: TRBJ1-3

CDR3 protein: ASSIMGGSGELF
V gene: TRBV19
J gene: TRBJ2-2

CDR3 protein: ASSRSGGEKLF
V gene: TRBV7-9
J gene: TRBJ1-4

CDR3 protein: ASSPAAGGFSRELF
V gene: TRBV5-6
J gene: TRBJ2-2

CDR3 protein: ASAAKISPGPKGDIQY
V gene: TRBV3-1/TRBV3-2
J gene: TRBJ2-4

CDR3 protein: AISPRGGSSYEQY
V gene: TRBV10-3
J gene: TRBJ2-7

CDR3 protein: ASSLGLSTDTQY
V gene: TRBV11-3
J gene: TRBJ2-3

CDR3 protein: ASFGLAGGPSTGELF
V gene: TRBV7-9
J gene: TRBJ2-2

CDR3 protein: ASSLTYGYT
V gene: TRBV6-5
J gene: TRBJ1-2

CDR3 protein: ASSGESAYGYT
V gene: TRBV25-1
J gene: TRBJ1-2

CDR3 protein: ASGWTGQGASYT
V gene: TRBV27
J gene: TRBJ1-2

CDR3 protein: ASNRQGAYEQY
V gene: TRBV13
J gene: TRBJ2-7

CDR3 protein: ASSLTYRSGDTQY
V gene: TRBV11-2
J gene: TRBJ2-3

CDR3 protein: AISGRQGALGYT
V gene: TRBV10-3
J gene: TRBJ1-2

CDR3 protein: ASSPWTSGGTVTQY
V gene: TRBV18
J gene: TRBJ2-3

CDR3 protein: ASSIVGRGAQPQH
V gene: TRBV19
J gene: TRBJ1-5

CDR3 protein: ASSQGGNEKLF
V gene: TRBV7-2
J gene: TRBJ1-4

CDR3 protein: ASSYMRVQETQY
V gene: TRBV6-2/TRBV6-3
J gene: TRBJ2-5

CDR3 protein: ASSPGLAPTDTQY
V gene: TRBV5-1
J gene: TRBJ2-3

CDR3 protein: ASSTRASGETQY
V gene: TRBV2
J gene: TRBJ2-5

CDR3 protein: ASTSRSGEGNEKLF
V gene: TRBV19
J gene: TRBJ1-4

CDR3 protein: ASSSGQGTEAF
V gene: TRBV9
J gene: TRBJ1-1

CDR3 protein: ASSWSLTTDTQY
V gene: TRBV7-2
J gene: TRBJ2-3

CDR3 protein: ASSQEQGGTLH
V gene: TRBV4-3
J gene: TRBJ1-6

CDR3 protein: ASSYLRTGGSYGYT
V gene: TRBV6-5
J gene: TRBJ1-2

CDR3 protein: ASSSGRETGELF
V gene: TRBV11-3
J gene: TRBJ2-2

CDR3 protein: ASSYSQGNTEAF
V gene: TRBV6-5
J gene: TRBJ1-1

CDR3 protein: ASSSLVIGGGTTDTQY
V gene: TRBV5-1
J gene: TRBJ2-3

CDR3 protein: ASLAGGSETQY
V gene: TRBV12-5
J gene: TRBJ2-5